Given below is one T cell receptor (beta chain) in context. Its matching antigen is unknown. This sample is drawn from a study of cytomegalovirus exposure and HLA in healthy donors. Deletions cut 7 bases from V and 6 bases from J, with 13 bases between. CDR1 and CDR2 (germline): MDHEN, SYDVKM. The CDR3 length is 12 residues. The primer mix had 60 Vbeta and 13 Jbeta primers. Measured with immunoSEQ multiplex PCR; TCRdb has only the in-frame clones, and not every one. Its table records about 150,000 clones. Study-level findings and limits: In an earlier analysis, about 87% or about 30%: the productive usage of most TCR beta V segments.

The TCR was taken from a woman between 45 and 60 years old in good health and CMV-seronegative. The chain recombines TRBV28 with TRBJ2-7, with D possibly matching TRBD1 (5 bases). The sample comprised PBMCs. The CDR3 region has the DNA TGTGCCAGCACTGTCCGGACAAGCGAGCAGTACTTC. Translating gives CASTVRTSEQYF.